This is a list of T cell receptor beta chains from one sample in a study of early T cells in non-severe SARS-CoV-2 infection. TCRdb reanalysed the 5' RACE reads using MiXCR and keeps one entry per CDR3 protein. The sample shows almost 45,000 distinct CDR3 sequences, roughly 6% of them seen only once. The source material was whole blood. All receptors come from an adult who was a healthcare worker with PCR-confirmed SARS-CoV-2 infection or an uninfected control (not recorded which). Each CDR3 is given with its conserved first and last residue. A D gene is named only where the DNA matches it firmly. The size entry is marked missing in some rows and otherwise reads once, few, many or a size class.

clone_size | j_call | d_call | v_call | cdr3_aa | cdr3_nt
many | TRBJ2-1 | TRBD1 | TRBV4-1 | CASSPAGTGRRGEQFF | TGCGCCAGCAGCCCGGCAGGGACAGGGAGAAGGGGTGAGCAGTTCTTC
many | TRBJ2-7 | - | TRBV11-2 | CASSQNHPGDYEQYF | TGTGCCAGCAGCCAAAACCATCCAGGGGACTACGAGCAGTACTTC
few | TRBJ2-1 | - | TRBV4-2 | CASSQVALPPGEQFF | TGTGCCAGCAGCCAAGTAGCACTCCCCCCAGGGGAGCAGTTCTTC
many | TRBJ2-7 | - | TRBV7-9 | CASSRTGKTEQYF | TGTGCCAGCAGCCGGACCGGTAAAACGGAGCAGTACTTC
few | TRBJ1-3 | TRBD1 | TRBV7-9 | CASSLQGAAGNTIYF | TGTGCCAGCAGCTTACAGGGGGCGGCTGGAAACACCATATATTTT
many | TRBJ1-1 | - | TRBV2 | CASSGGRAEAFF | TGTGCCAGCAGTGGAGGGAGGGCTGAAGCTTTCTTT
many | TRBJ2-1 | - | TRBV24-1 | CATSDFRDRGSYNEQFF | TGTGCCACCAGTGATTTCAGGGATCGGGGTTCCTACAATGAGCAGTTCTTC
few | TRBJ2-7 | - | TRBV29-1 | CSVEVRDTDSYEQYF | TGCAGCGTTGAAGTCCGGGACACAGACTCCTACGAGCAGTACTTC
few | TRBJ2-7 | TRBD1 | TRBV12-3/TRBV12-4 | CASSLGGQGSYEQYF | TGTGCCAGCAGTTTGGGGGGACAGGGCTCCTACGAGCAGTACTTC
few | TRBJ1-1 | - | TRBV12-3/TRBV12-4 | CASRVGNTEAFF | TGTGCCAGCAGGGTGGGAAACACTGAAGCTTTCTTT
many | TRBJ2-2 | - | TRBV19 | CASSITGRDTGELFF | TGTGCCAGTAGTATAACGGGGCGCGACACCGGGGAGCTGTTTTTT
few | TRBJ2-5 | TRBD2 | TRBV7-8 | CASSPVRLAYQETQYF | TGTGCCAGCAGCCCAGTCAGACTAGCGTACCAAGAGACCCAGTACTTC
many | TRBJ1-6 | - | TRBV19 | CASSIWNSPLHF | TGTGCCAGTAGTATATGGAATTCACCCCTCCACTTT
- | TRBJ1-5 | TRBD1 | TRBV18 | CASSPPDRAQPQHF | TGTGCCAGCTCACCACCGGACAGGGCTCAGCCCCAGCATTTT
medium-sized | TRBJ2-7 | - | TRBV5-1 | CASSPSPLVRDEQYF | TGCGCCAGCAGCCCTTCCCCCCTAGTCAGGGACGAGCAGTACTTC
many | TRBJ1-1 | - | TRBV6-1 | CASRAPPTGLNTEAFF | TGTGCCAGCAGAGCGCCGCCGACAGGACTGAACACTGAAGCTTTCTTT
many | TRBJ2-1 | - | TRBV6-2/TRBV6-3 | CASSYRDPHEQFF | TGTGCCAGCAGTTATAGAGACCCCCATGAGCAGTTCTTC
medium-sized | TRBJ1-5 | - | TRBV7-8 | CASSLHGANSNQPQHF | TGTGCCAGCAGCTTACACGGGGCAAATAGCAATCAGCCCCAGCATTTT
many | TRBJ1-2 | TRBD1 | TRBV6-6 | CASSYQGDYGYTF | TGTGCCAGCAGTTATCAGGGGGACTATGGCTACACCTTC
many | TRBJ2-3 | TRBD2 | TRBV24-1 | CATGRGSTDTQYF | TGTGCCACGGGGCGGGGGAGCACAGATACGCAGTATTTT
few | TRBJ1-1 | - | TRBV7-2 | CASSLGGAWGAFF | TGTGCCAGCAGCTTAGGAGGGGCTTGGGGGGCTTTCTTT
- | TRBJ1-3 | - | TRBV5-5 | CASSLAWGARAGNTIYF | TGTGCCAGCAGCTTGGCCTGGGGGGCACGTGCTGGAAACACCATATATTTT
many | TRBJ2-4 | TRBD1 | TRBV12-3/TRBV12-4 | CASSLATGENIQYF | TGTGCCAGCAGTTTAGCTACAGGGGAGAACATTCAGTACTTC
few | TRBJ1-6 | TRBD1 | TRBV7-2 | CASSLRGQANSPLHF | TGTGCCAGCAGCTTAAGGGGACAGGCCAATTCACCCCTCCACTTT
- | TRBJ1-2 | TRBD1 | TRBV19 | CASSMNLPTGRGSAGYTF | TGTGCCAGTAGTATGAACCTCCCGACAGGGAGAGGGTCGGCAGGCTACACCTTC
many | TRBJ1-6 | - | TRBV30 | CAWSPELWSNSPLHF | TGTGCCTGGAGCCCAGAACTCTGGTCAAATTCACCCCTCCACTTT
few | TRBJ2-7 | - | TRBV13 | CASSFGQGAEQYF | TGTGCCAGCAGCTTCGGCCAGGGTGCCGAGCAGTACTTC
many | TRBJ1-5 | TRBD1 | TRBV5-6 | CASSLQQGVNQPQHF | TGTGCCAGCAGCTTACAACAGGGGGTAAATCAGCCCCAGCATTTT
- | TRBJ1-1 | - | TRBV12-2 | CASRLNLPNTEAFF | TGTGCAAGTCGCTTAAACCTGCCGAACACTGAAGCTTTCTTT
many | TRBJ2-7 | - | TRBV7-2 | CASSSPTVTEQYF | TGTGCCAGCAGTTCACCTACAGTGACCGAGCAGTACTTC
many | TRBJ2-7 | TRBD1 | TRBV6-5 | CATKSGTGYEQYF | TGTGCCACAAAAAGTGGGACAGGGTACGAGCAGTACTTC
- | TRBJ2-3 | TRBD2 | TRBV7-9 | CASSSLSTPRGGPVDTQYF | TGTGCCAGCAGCTCCCTTAGTACCCCCCGCGGGGGGCCCGTTGATACGCAGTATTTT
few | TRBJ2-1 | TRBD2 | TRBV20-1 | CSARDLAGFSNEPFF | TGCAGTGCTAGAGATCTAGCGGGGTTCTCAAATGAGCCGTTCTTC
many | TRBJ2-5 | - | TRBV5-1 | CASSPGGEEETQYF | TGCGCCAGCAGCCCCGGGGGCGAAGAAGAGACCCAGTACTTC
- | TRBJ1-2 | TRBD1 | TRBV29-1 | CSVEAGQNYGYTF | TGCAGCGTTGAAGCGGGACAGAACTATGGCTACACCTTC
many | TRBJ1-1 | - | TRBV30 | CAWSTITSGASAFF | TGTGCCTGGAGTACGATTACGTCGGGTGCATCGGCTTTCTTT
- | TRBJ1-1 | - | TRBV30 | CAWTYMNTEAFF | TGTGCCTGGACATATATGAACACTGAAGCTTTCTTT
many | TRBJ1-2 | - | TRBV20-1 | CSASSGPSGYGYTF | TGCAGTGCTAGCTCCGGTCCTTCGGGCTATGGCTACACCTTC
many | TRBJ2-5 | - | TRBV4-3 | CASSQEWQGPINQETQYF | TGCGCCAGCAGCCAAGAGTGGCAGGGGCCGATTAACCAAGAGACCCAGTACTTC
- | TRBJ2-1 | - | TRBV6-2/TRBV6-3 | CASSYGPGANEQFF | TGTGCCAGCAGTTATGGACCGGGGGCCAATGAGCAGTTCTTC
- | TRBJ2-2 | - | TRBV5-1 | CASRHRYTGELFF | TGCGCCAGCCGCCATAGATACACCGGGGAGCTGTTTTTT
few | TRBJ2-7 | - | TRBV3-1 | CASSLNPGSFSYEQYF | TGTGCCAGCAGCCTCAACCCCGGGTCCTTCTCTTACGAGCAGTACTTC
many | TRBJ2-7 | TRBD1 | TRBV27 | CASSPGQPSYEQYF | TGTGCCAGCAGTCCGGGACAGCCGTCCTACGAGCAGTACTTC
many | TRBJ2-5 | - | TRBV7-2 | CASSLNTPGNQETQYF | TGTGCCAGCAGCTTAAACACACCGGGAAACCAAGAGACCCAGTACTTC
- | TRBJ2-3 | - | TRBV12-3/TRBV12-4 | CASSGTYTDTQYF | TGTGCCAGCAGCGGAACCTACACAGATACGCAGTATTTT
- | TRBJ2-7 | - | TRBV29-1 | CSVELAGQRTTGEQYF | TGCAGCGTTGAGCTCGCGGGACAGAGAACCACGGGGGAGCAGTACTTC